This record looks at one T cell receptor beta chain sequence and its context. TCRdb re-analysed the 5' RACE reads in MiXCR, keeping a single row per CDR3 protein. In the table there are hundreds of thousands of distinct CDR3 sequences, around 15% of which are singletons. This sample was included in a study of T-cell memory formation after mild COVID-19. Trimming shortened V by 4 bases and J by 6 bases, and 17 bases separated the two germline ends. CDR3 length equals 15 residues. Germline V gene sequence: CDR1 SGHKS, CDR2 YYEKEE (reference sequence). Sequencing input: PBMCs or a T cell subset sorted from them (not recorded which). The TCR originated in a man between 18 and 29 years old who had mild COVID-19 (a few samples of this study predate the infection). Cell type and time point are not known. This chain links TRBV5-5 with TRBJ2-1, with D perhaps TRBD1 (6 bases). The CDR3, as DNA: TGTGCCAGCAGCCTGGACAGTTACGTGGGCAATGAGCAGTTCTTC. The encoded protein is CASSLDSYVGNEQFF.